A single sample is the source of the 26 T cell receptor beta chains below, sequenced in a study of T cell repertoires in aging, cancer and after chemotherapy (dated by TCRdb to about 2019). Instead of sorted cells or RNA, genomic DNA extracted from peripheral blood served as the source for amplifying TCR beta rearrangements. Sequenced on an Illumina MiSeq. Using a mixed TRB-A/B primer pool, multiplex touch-down PCR amplified rearranged TRB sequences covering the V, D and J segments. The public reads were reanalyzed by TCRdb: fastp trimming at Q25, MiXCR alignment, in-frame beta chains only. Entries that share a CDR3 protein sequence are merged under the most common genes and DNA. The sample yields thousands of distinct CDR3 sequences; 35% were counted once. The ten largest account for 40% to 50% of the sample. The sample was blood. Receptors were obtained from a human donor in good health.

The CDR3 loop reads CASSWGGGYGYTF. The DNA of the CDR3 is TGTGCCAGCAGCTGGGGCGGGGGCTATGGCTACACCTTC. This chain links TRBV5-6 with TRBJ1-2; TRBD1 is a possible D gene (5 bases). Germline V lookup: CDR1 SGHDT, CDR2 YYEEEE. This CDR3 contains 13 residues. Trimming took 3 bases from V and 4 from J, leaving 10 bases between them.

V is TRBV27 and J is TRBJ2-2; 12 bases are shared with TRBD1. The CDR3 has 17 amino acids. Germline-derived CDR1 and CDR2 are MNHEY and SMNVEV (reference sequence). With 2 bases clipped from V and 5 bases from J, the junction kept 6 bases outside the gene matches. The DNA of the CDR3 is TGTGCCAGCAGTTTAAGGGACAGGGGGCGCGGAACCGGGGAGCTGTTTTTT. Translation gives CASSLRDRGRGTGELFF.

V and J are TRBV7-6 and TRBJ2-3, with D maybe TRBD2 (6 bases). Germline CDR1 SGHVS, CDR2 FNYEAQ. This CDR3 spans 16 amino acids. The V end was cut by 7 bases, the J end by 2 bases, with 19 bases between. The CDR3 nucleotides are TGTGCCAGCACTCCAAAAAGTAGCGGTCTCACAGATACGCAGTATTTT. This gives the protein CASTPKSSGLTDTQYF.

The V and J genes are TRBV30 and TRBJ2-1, with D possibly being TRBD2 (6 bases). Germline V gives CDR1 GTSNPN, CDR2 SVGIG (reference sequence). The CDR3 covers 11 residues. V was shortened by 2 bases and J by 9 bases, with 8 bases between the two germline ends. The CDR3 sequence: CAWSTGVEQFF. The DNA of the CDR3 is TGTGCCTGGAGTACGGGAGTTGAGCAGTTCTTC.

The rearrangement joins TRBV19 to TRBJ2-4; 10 nucleotides align to TRBD1. V lost 3 bases to trimming and J lost 5 bases; unmatched junction nucleotides: 7. The V gene's germline CDR1 is LNHDA and CDR2 SQIVND (reference sequence). The CDR3 extends over 16 amino acids. The chain's CDR3 is CASSMTSGTGENIQYF. CDR3 bases: TGTGCCAGTAGTATGACTTCCGGGACAGGGGAAAACATTCAGTACTTC.

The J gene is TRBJ2-3, the V gene TRBV18; either TRBD1 or TRBD2 may fit D (5 bases each). Trimming removed 1 base from V and 1 base from J, with 12 bases in between. Germline V gene lookup returns CDR1 KGHSH and CDR2 LQKENI. The CDR3 contains 16 residues. The CDR3 spells CASSPLGVRGTDTQYF. The CDR3 DNA sequence: TGTGCCAGCTCACCACTGGGGGTTAGGGGCACAGATACGCAGTATTTT.

This sequence joins TRBV7-9 and TRBJ1-1, with 7 bases matching TRBD1. Germline CDR1 SEHNR, CDR2 FQNEAQ (reference sequence). After removal of 3 bases from V and 0 bases from J, the junction contained 1 base not matched to a gene. This CDR3 is built from 14 residues. The chain's CDR3 is CASSLQGVNTEAFF. In DNA, the CDR3 is TGTGCCAGCAGCTTGCAGGGGGTGAACACTGAAGCTTTCTTT.

This clonotype was picked up a small number of times. V is TRBV18 and J is TRBJ1-2, with D perhaps matching TRBD1 (6 bases). Germline assignment: CDR1 KGHSH and CDR2 LQKENI. This CDR3 has 16 amino acids. V was pared by 3 bases and J by 1 base, with 15 bases between. The CDR3 here is CASSPGRQDINYGYTF. The CDR3 DNA reads TGTGCCAGCTCACCCGGGAGACAGGACATTAACTATGGCTACACCTTC.

This chain connects TRBV12-3 or TRBV12-4 to TRBJ2-5; 10 bases line up with TRBD1. The CDR3 runs 15 residues. V trimming: 3 bases; J trimming: 5 bases; junction bases outside the gene matches: 6. CDR3 bases: TGTGCCAGCAGTTTTATCGGACAGGGGGGCGAGACCCAGTACTTC. This gives the protein CASSFIGQGGETQYF.

The CDR3 coding sequence is TGCGCCAGCAGCTTGGACGGTGGCTCCTACAATGAGCAGTTCTTC. The encoded protein is CASSLDGGSYNEQFF. V and J are TRBV5-1 and TRBJ2-1; D call uncertain. Germline V gene data show CDR1 as SGHRS and CDR2 as YFSETQ. V gave up 0 bases and J gave up 0 bases, with 7 bases separating them. The CDR3 loop spans 15 amino acids.

The chain combines TRBV15 with TRBJ1-4; D ambiguous. Trimming removed 0 bases from V and 3 bases from J, with 14 bases in between. The CDR3 has 17 residues. Germline V gene sequence: CDR1 LNHNV, CDR2 YYDKDF (reference sequence). The CDR3 here is CATSRDGARSPNEKLFF. The CDR3 nucleotides read TGTGCCACCAGCAGAGATGGTGCCCGGTCCCCTAATGAAAAACTGTTTTTT.

The chain links TRBV24-1 to TRBJ2-6, with a possible D match to TRBD1 (6 bases). Per germline, CDR1 KGHDR and CDR2 SFDVKD. V was pared by 3 bases and J by 1 base, with 9 bases between. This CDR3 has 16 amino acids. The CDR3: CATSDRQGSGANVLTF. Here the CDR3 DNA reads TGTGCCACCAGTGATAGGCAGGGGTCTGGGGCCAACGTCCTGACTTTC.

The V call is TRBV27, the J call TRBJ1-3; 8 nucleotides align to TRBD1. This CDR3 has 17 amino acids. The J segment lost 0 bases and the V segment lost 5 bases, leaving 9 bases of the junction unmatched. Germline V CDR1 and CDR2: MNHEY, SMNVEV (reference sequence). As DNA, the CDR3 is TGTGCCAGCAGTCCTTCCCGGGACAGGAACTCTGGAAACACCATATATTTT. Amino acids: CASSPSRDRNSGNTIYF.

This chain joins TRBV11-3 and TRBJ2-1; tentatively, D is TRBD2 (5 bases). In germline, CDR1 is SGHNT, CDR2 YENEEA. The ends were cut back, 11 bases at V and 3 bases at J, with 17 bases in the middle. The CDR3 runs to 14 residues. The CDR3 region has the DNA TGTGCCCTGCCCCGGCCGGGGATCTACAATGAGCAGTTCTTC. This translates into CALPRPGIYNEQFF.

This rearrangement joins TRBV28 to TRBJ2-7; D is unclear. This CDR3 is 12 amino acids long. Trimming shortened V by 5 bases and J by 6 bases, and 11 bases separated the two germline ends. Germline values: CDR1 MDHEN, CDR2 SYDVKM. The CDR3 sequence: CASSLGKGEQYF. CDR3 sequence (DNA): TGTGCCAGCAGTCTGGGAAAAGGCGAGCAGTACTTC.

In its sample, this clonotype was seen a few times. This chain uses TRBV6-6 with TRBJ2-1, with D possibly TRBD1 on 7 matching bases. This CDR3 comprises 15 residues. V gave up 2 bases and J gave up 5 bases, with 13 bases separating them. Germline CDR1 MNHNY, CDR2 SVGAGI (reference sequence). CDR3 residues: CASSYQGGVDNEQFF. The CDR3 DNA sequence: TGTGCCAGCAGTTACCAGGGGGGCGTCGACAATGAGCAGTTCTTC.

CDR3: CASLGLAADTQYF. CDR3 coding DNA: TGTGCCAGCCTGGGACTAGCGGCAGATACGCAGTATTTT. The chain couples TRBV6-1 to TRBJ2-3; 11 nucleotides agree with TRBD2. Germline-derived CDR1 and CDR2 are MNHNS and SASEGT. The CDR3 runs to 13 residues. V dropped 8 bases and J dropped 4; count of bases not matched to a gene: 2.

The chain employs TRBV6-5 and TRBJ2-7; D not certain. Per the germline V gene, CDR1 is MNHEY and CDR2 is SVGAGI. This CDR3 region has 14 residues. V was cut by 2 bases and J by 3 bases, with 11 bases left in between. The CDR3 is CASSYGSLIYEQYF. CDR3 in DNA: TGTGCCAGCAGTTACGGTTCTCTAATCTACGAGCAGTACTTC.

This clonotype was detected only a few times. The chain couples TRBV10-3 to TRBJ2-5, with D tentatively TRBD1 or TRBD2 (5 bases each). The germline V and J ends were trimmed by 6 bases and 1 base, with 6 bases remaining between them. The CDR3 has 12 residues. Germline values: CDR1 ENHRY, CDR2 SYGVKD. The CDR3 DNA is TGTGCCATCAGGGGGACCCAAGAGACCCAGTACTTC. Translated: CAIRGTQETQYF.

The chain is built from TRBV6-5 and TRBJ2-7, with 10 bases lining up with TRBD1. The trim removed 5 bases at V and 2 bases at J, leaving 9 bases unmatched. The CDR3 consists of 16 residues. Per the germline V gene, CDR1 is MNHEY and CDR2 is SVGAGI. CDR3 sequence: CASSLLPGQGTYEQYF. The CDR3 coding sequence is TGTGCCAGCAGTCTACTACCGGGACAGGGGACCTACGAGCAGTACTTC.

This clonotype was found a few times. J is TRBJ1-2 and V is TRBV5-6; D not certain. This CDR3 has 13 amino acids. The germline V gene encodes CDR1 SGHDT and CDR2 YYEEEE. The V end lost 1 base, the J end lost 0 bases, and 4 bases lay between the germline ends. The CDR3 loop is CASSLIPNYGYTF. The DNA for the CDR3 is TGTGCCAGCAGCTTGATCCCTAACTATGGCTACACCTTC.

This clonotype is large in the sample. The CDR3 sequence: CASSLERETQYF. Written as DNA, the CDR3 is TGTGCCAGCAGTTTAGAGAGGGAGACCCAGTACTTC. The chain combines TRBV27 with TRBJ2-5; D gene uncertain. V was trimmed by 2 bases and J by 5 bases, leaving 6 bases between them. The germline V gene has CDR1 MNHEY and CDR2 SMNVEV (reference sequence). The CDR3 consists of 12 residues.

The chain combines TRBV6-5 with TRBJ1-1; TRBD1 is a possible D gene (6 bases). The V end was cut by 3 bases, the J end by 6 bases, with 11 bases between. The CDR3 is made up of 13 amino acids. Looked up from germline, CDR1 is MNHEY and CDR2 is SVGAGI. The DNA for the CDR3 is TGTGCCAGCAGTTATCTCAGGGGCGCTGAAGCTTTCTTT. Translated, it gives CASSYLRGAEAFF.

Here the CDR3 DNA reads TGCGCCAGCAGCTTACAGGGGCCTTTAAGCTCTGGAAACACCATATATTTT. Translated, it gives CASSLQGPLSSGNTIYF. The rearrangement joins TRBV5-1 to TRBJ1-3, with 7 positions matching TRBD1. Germline V lookup: CDR1 SGHRS, CDR2 YFSETQ. The CDR3 runs 17 residues. Trimming removed 2 bases from V and 0 bases from J; junction bases left unmatched: 8.

V is TRBV5-4 and J is TRBJ1-2; D may be TRBD1 (6 bases). The CDR3 totals 16 residues. V was clipped by 4 bases and J by 2 bases, with 18 bases between them. The germline V gene has CDR1 SGHNT and CDR2 YYREEE (reference sequence). CDR3 sequence: CASSLQGGAGNYGYTF. The CDR3 DNA reads as TGTGCCAGCAGCCTTCAAGGGGGTGCAGGGAACTATGGCTACACCTTC.

In its sample, this clonotype was seen a few times. The V call is TRBV19, the J call TRBJ2-7, with 12 bases fitting TRBD2. The CDR3 consists of 15 residues. The V segment lost 5 bases and the J segment 3 bases; nucleotides outside the gene matches: 5. CDR1 is LNHDA, CDR2 SQIVND, per germline (reference sequence). For the CDR3, the DNA is TGTGCCAGTAGTTCCGGGACTAGCGGGCTCTACGAGCAGTACTTC. Translation: CASSSGTSGLYEQYF. The entire variable domain, with the rest obtained from reference TRBV19 and TRBJ2-7, is as follows: DGGITQSPKYLFRKEGQNVTLSCEQNLNHDAMYWYRQDPGQGLRLIYYSQIVNDFQKGDIAEGYSVSREKKESFPLTVTSAQKNPTAFYLCASSSGTSGLYEQYFGPGTRLTVT.